The 10 T cell receptor beta chains presented below share a single source sample, sequenced in a study of blood T cell repertoires in COVID-19. Libraries were prepared by immunoSEQ multiplex PCR; TCRdb keeps only in-frame clonotypes and omits some of them. The table lists under 200,000 clones, roughly 86% of them singletons. The sequenced sample consisted of PBMCs or T cells enriched from blood (not recorded which). These receptors were collected from a man in his forties with acute COVID-19.

The chain carries TRBV5-6 and TRBJ2-1, with D maybe TRBD2 (6 bases). Germline V gives CDR1 SGHDT, CDR2 YYEEEE. V was cut by 0 bases and J by 1 base, with 14 bases left in between. The CDR3 runs 17 residues. The chain's CDR3 is CASSLAAGRSSYNEQFF. The CDR3 bases are TGTGCCAGCAGCTTGGCCGCGGGGCGCTCATCCTACAATGAGCAGTTCTTC.

V usage is TRBV5-1 and J usage is TRBJ1-1; possible D gene TRBD1, 6 bases. The CDR3 is 16 amino acids. The ends were cut back, 0 bases at V and 4 bases at J, with 16 bases in the middle. Germline CDR1 is SGHRS and CDR2 is YFSETQ. The CDR3 here is CASSLGRQGLGTEAFF. CDR3 sequence (DNA): TGCGCCAGCAGCTTGGGTCGGCAGGGGTTGGGCACTGAAGCTTTCTTT.

The CDR3 here is CASSDARQGHTEAFF. The CDR3 DNA sequence: TGCGCCAGCAGCGACGCTCGACAGGGCCACACTGAAGCTTTCTTT. This chain uses TRBV5-1 with TRBJ1-1, with 7 bases matching TRBD1. The ends lost 4 bases at V and 3 bases at J; junction bases unmatched: 9. The germline V gene encodes CDR1 SGHRS and CDR2 YFSETQ. CDR3 length equals 15 residues.

The rearrangement joins TRBV5-1 to TRBJ1-1; 7 bases align to TRBD1. There are 14 residues in the CDR3. V lost 4 bases and J lost 3; bases outside the gene matches: 6. Looked up from germline, CDR1 is SGHRS and CDR2 is YFSETQ. CDR3 sequence reads: CASSGGQPYTEAFF. CDR3 in DNA: TGCGCCAGCAGCGGGGGACAGCCCTACACTGAAGCTTTCTTT.

J is TRBJ2-1 and V is TRBV28, with TRBD2 as a possible D gene (6 bases). This CDR3 is built from 14 residues. CDR1 and CDR2 from the germline V gene are MDHEN and SYDVKM. Trimming removed 3 bases at V and 2 bases at J, with 8 bases between. The CDR3 DNA is TGTGCCAGCAGTTTTTCGGGAGCCTACAATGAGCAGTTCTTC. Residues: CASSFSGAYNEQFF.

The chain is built from TRBV5-1 and TRBJ2-2; D may be TRBD1 (7 bases). Between the trimmed V and J ends, which lost 6 bases and 5 bases, there was a span of 17 bases. This CDR3 is 15 amino acids long. From germline, CDR1 is SGHRS and CDR2 YFSETQ. The chain's CDR3 is CASIRGAQGTGELFF. Written as DNA, the CDR3 is TGCGCCAGCATCAGGGGGGCCCAGGGGACCGGGGAGCTGTTTTTT.

This sequence joins TRBV11-3 and TRBJ2-2, with 8 bases lining up with TRBD2. After removal of 1 base from V and 8 bases from J, the junction contained 6 bases not matched to a gene. In germline, CDR1 is SGHNT, CDR2 YENEEA. This CDR3 comprises 15 residues. The CDR3 DNA follows: TGTGCCAGCAGCTTAGGAGTAGCGGGATCGGGGGAGCTGTTTTTT. Protein sequence: CASSLGVAGSGELFF.

The chain joins TRBV7-9 to TRBJ2-7; TRBD2 matches at 9 bases. The germline V gene has CDR1 SEHNR and CDR2 FQNEAQ (reference sequence). Trimming at V came to 2 bases and at J to 5 bases, leaving 4 bases not matched to a gene. This CDR3 is 14 amino acids long. The chain's CDR3 is CASSLQLAGDEQYF. The CDR3 region has the DNA TGTGCCAGCAGCTTACAACTAGCGGGCGACGAGCAGTACTTC.

This sequence joins TRBV7-9 and TRBJ2-2, with 7 bases identical to TRBD2. Germline CDR1 SEHNR, CDR2 FQNEAQ (reference sequence). This CDR3 contains 17 residues. V lost 5 bases and J lost 4; bases outside the gene matches: 13. In DNA form, the CDR3 reads TGTGCCAGCAGCCCGACCGGGACTATATTCCCCACCGGGGAGCTGTTTTTT. This encodes CASSPTGTIFPTGELFF.

V is TRBV30 and J is TRBJ2-1, with 9 bases aligning to TRBD2. V was pared by 0 bases and J by 7 bases, with 7 bases of the junction left unmatched. The germline gives CDR1 GTSNPN, CDR2 SVGIG (reference sequence). The length of the CDR3 is 15 residues. The CDR3 spells CAWSVGAGGLNEQFF. The CDR3 DNA reads TGTGCCTGGAGTGTCGGGGCGGGAGGGTTGAATGAGCAGTTCTTC.